This entry lists 5 T cell receptor beta chains sequenced from one sample in a study of a mutant IDH1 vaccine in newly diagnosed glioma. For these receptors, no antigen is known. Sequencing used immunoSEQ multiplex PCR; TCRdb keeps in-frame clones, though not all of them. The profile covers about 44,000 clones, with roughly 90% appearing a single time and less than 5% taken by the ten largest. This sample's time point: week 23, last vaccination. All doses held 300 ug of mutant IDH1 20-mer peptide, with topical imiquimod. The specimen comprised PBMCs, sampled from a glioma patient whose treatment included an IDH1 peptide vaccine. These receptors originate from a man aged 45-65 years with glioma.

V is TRBV19 and J is TRBJ1-4; D is perhaps TRBD1 (5 bases). Germline lookup yields CDR1 LNHDA and CDR2 SQIVND (reference sequence). Trimming removed 5 bases at V and 7 bases at J, with 23 bases between. The CDR3 loop spans 17 amino acids. The CDR3 sequence is CASSLLSNMGLVEKLFF. As DNA, the CDR3 is TGTGCCAGTAGTCTCTTATCGAATATGGGGCTCGTTGAAAAACTGTTTTTT.

V is TRBV6-5 and J is TRBJ1-4; D not certain. The CDR3 contains 11 residues. Germline assignment: CDR1 MNHEY and CDR2 SVGAGI. V lost 8 bases and J lost 2, with 3 bases in between. CDR3 protein: CASATNEKLFF. The CDR3 bases are TGTGCCAGCGCGACTAATGAAAAACTGTTTTTT.

The chain carries TRBV27 and TRBJ2-3; 9 bases fit TRBD1. The CDR3 extends over 15 amino acids. Unmatched junction bases numbered 9, after V lost 7 bases and J lost 4 bases. Germline loops: CDR1 MNHEY, CDR2 SMNVEV (reference sequence). CDR3 sequence: CASTKLTGGPDTQYF. CDR3 DNA: TGTGCCAGCACTAAACTGACAGGGGGGCCAGATACGCAGTATTTT.

The chain combines TRBV6-4 with TRBJ2-7; tentative D call: TRBD2 (6 bases). Trimming left V 6 bases short and J 5 bases short, with 14 bases between. Germline CDR1 and CDR2: MRHNA and SNTAGT. The CDR3 consists of 13 residues. CDR3 coding DNA: TGTGCCAGCAGCCAACGCCCGGGGGACGAGCAGTACTTC. Its protein product is CASSQRPGDEQYF.

J is TRBJ1-2 and V is TRBV30; 9 nucleotides agree with TRBD1. The trim removed 2 bases at V and 6 bases at J, leaving 10 bases unmatched. The CDR3 runs to 15 residues. Germline CDR1 GTSNPN, CDR2 SVGIG (reference sequence). The CDR3 DNA sequence: TGTGCCTGGAGTCCACTGGGACAGGGTATGGATGGCTACACCTTC. Translating gives CAWSPLGQGMDGYTF.